The subject of this entry is one TCR beta chain. Antigen unknown. This sample is part of a study of OX40 agonist ivuxolimab in advanced cancers. Regarding the study as a whole: At doses 0.1 to 3.0 mg/kg, CD4+ and CD8+ clones expanded.

Some clones are missing from TCRdb's copy, which holds only in-frame ones; the method was immunoSEQ multiplex PCR. The sample has over 90,000 clones, about 86% seen once. V dropped 5 bases and J dropped 4; count of bases not matched to a gene: 4. CDR3 length: 13 amino acids. CDR1 is SQVTM, CDR2 ANQGSEA, per germline. The source of this sequence is an adult with an advanced solid tumor such as melanoma, head and neck, liver or kidney cancer. This rearrangement joins TRBV29-1 to TRBJ2-7, with TRBD2 matching 11 bases. The material was CD4+ or CD8+ T cells sorted from blood, obtained in a trial of the OX40 agonist ivuxolimab. This chain's CDR3 is CSVLAGGSYEQYF. As DNA, the CDR3 is TGCAGCGTTTTAGCGGGAGGGTCTTACGAGCAGTACTTC.